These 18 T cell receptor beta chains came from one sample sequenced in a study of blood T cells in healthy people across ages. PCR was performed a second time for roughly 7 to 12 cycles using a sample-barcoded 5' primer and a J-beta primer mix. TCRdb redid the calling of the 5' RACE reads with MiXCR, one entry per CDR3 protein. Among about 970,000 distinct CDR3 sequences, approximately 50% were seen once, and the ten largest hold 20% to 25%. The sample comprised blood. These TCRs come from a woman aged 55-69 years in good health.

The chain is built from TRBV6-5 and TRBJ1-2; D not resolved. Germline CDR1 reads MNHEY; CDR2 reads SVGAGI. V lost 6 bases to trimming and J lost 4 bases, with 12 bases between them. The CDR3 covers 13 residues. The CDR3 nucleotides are TGTGCCAGCAGCCCCGACTTAGTCTATGGCTACACCTTC. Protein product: CASSPDLVYGYTF.

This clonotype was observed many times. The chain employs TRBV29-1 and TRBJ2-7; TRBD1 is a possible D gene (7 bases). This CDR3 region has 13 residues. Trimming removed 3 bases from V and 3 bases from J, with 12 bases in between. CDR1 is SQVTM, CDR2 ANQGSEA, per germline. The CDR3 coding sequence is TGCAGCGTTGAGGGGCAGGGGGGCTACGAGCAGTACTTC. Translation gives CSVEGQGGYEQYF.

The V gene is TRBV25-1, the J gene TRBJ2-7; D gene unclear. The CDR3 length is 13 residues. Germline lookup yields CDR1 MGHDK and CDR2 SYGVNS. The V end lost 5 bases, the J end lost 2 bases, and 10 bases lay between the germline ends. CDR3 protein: CASSSKSPYEQYF. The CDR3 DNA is TGTGCCAGCAGTTCTAAGTCCCCCTACGAGCAGTACTTC.

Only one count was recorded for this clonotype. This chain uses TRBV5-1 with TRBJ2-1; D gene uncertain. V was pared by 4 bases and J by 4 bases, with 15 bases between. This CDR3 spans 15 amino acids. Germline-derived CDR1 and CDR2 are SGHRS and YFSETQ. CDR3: CASSTDTSTYNEQFF. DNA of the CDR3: TGCGCCAGCAGCACTGACACCAGCACTTACAATGAGCAGTTCTTC. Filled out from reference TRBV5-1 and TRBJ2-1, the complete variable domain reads KAGVTQTPRYLIKTRGQQVTLSCSPISGHRSVSWYQQTPGQGLQFLFEYFSETQRNKGNFPGRFSGRQFSNSRSEMNVSTLELGDSALYLCASSTDTSTYNEQFFGPGTRLTVL.

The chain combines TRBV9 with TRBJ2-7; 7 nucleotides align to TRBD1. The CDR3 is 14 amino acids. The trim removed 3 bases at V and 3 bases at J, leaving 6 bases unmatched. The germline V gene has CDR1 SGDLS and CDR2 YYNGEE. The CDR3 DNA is TGTGCCAGCAGCGGGGGGACAGCTTTCTACGAGCAGTACTTC. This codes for CASSGGTAFYEQYF.

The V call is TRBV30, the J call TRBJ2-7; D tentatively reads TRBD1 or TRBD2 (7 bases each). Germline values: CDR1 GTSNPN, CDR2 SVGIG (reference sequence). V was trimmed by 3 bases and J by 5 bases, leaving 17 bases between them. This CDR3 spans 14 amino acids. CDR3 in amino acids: CAWSRLTGRDEQYF. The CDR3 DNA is TGTGCCTGGAGCAGACTGACAGGGAGGGACGAGCAGTACTTC.

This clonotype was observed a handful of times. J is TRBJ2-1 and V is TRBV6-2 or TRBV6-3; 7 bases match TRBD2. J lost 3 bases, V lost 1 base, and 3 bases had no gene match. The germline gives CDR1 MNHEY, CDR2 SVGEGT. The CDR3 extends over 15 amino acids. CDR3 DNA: TGTGCCAGCAGTTACTTGGCGGGGGACTACAATGAGCAGTTCTTC. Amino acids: CASSYLAGDYNEQFF.

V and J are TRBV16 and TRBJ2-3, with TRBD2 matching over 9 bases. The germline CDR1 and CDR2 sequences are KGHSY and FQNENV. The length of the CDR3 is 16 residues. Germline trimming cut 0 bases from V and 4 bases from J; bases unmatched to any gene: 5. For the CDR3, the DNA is TGTGCCAGCAGCCAATCGTACGGCGGGAGGGCAGATACGCAGTATTTT. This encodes CASSQSYGGRADTQYF.

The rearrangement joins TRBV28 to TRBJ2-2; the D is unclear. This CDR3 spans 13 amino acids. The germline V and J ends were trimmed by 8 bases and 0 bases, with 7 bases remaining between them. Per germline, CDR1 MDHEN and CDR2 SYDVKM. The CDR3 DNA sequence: TGTGCCAGCCTAGATACGAACACCGGGGAGCTGTTTTTT. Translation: CASLDTNTGELFF.

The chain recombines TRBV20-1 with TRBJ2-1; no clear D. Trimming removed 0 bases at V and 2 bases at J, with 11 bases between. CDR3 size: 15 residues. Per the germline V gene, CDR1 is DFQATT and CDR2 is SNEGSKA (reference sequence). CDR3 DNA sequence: TGCAGTGCTAGAGATAGCCTAAGCCCCTACAATGAGCAGTTCTTC. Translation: CSARDSLSPYNEQFF.

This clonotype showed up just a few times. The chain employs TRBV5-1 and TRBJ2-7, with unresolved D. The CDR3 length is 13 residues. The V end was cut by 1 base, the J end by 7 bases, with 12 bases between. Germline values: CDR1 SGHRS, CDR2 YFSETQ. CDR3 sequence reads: CASSLWPPEEQYF. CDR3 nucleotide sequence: TGCGCCAGCAGCTTGTGGCCACCGGAGGAGCAGTACTTC.

The CDR3 sequence is CASSQRGRGGETQYF. Written as DNA, the CDR3 is TGCGCCAGCAGCCAGCGGGGGAGGGGTGGAGAGACCCAGTACTTC. This chain links TRBV4-3 with TRBJ2-7; 7 nucleotides line up with TRBD2. Gene TRBJ2-5 matches the end of the DNA better, so the J call may be wrong. The CDR3 extends over 15 amino acids. CDR1 and CDR2 from the germline V gene are LGHNA and YSLEER.

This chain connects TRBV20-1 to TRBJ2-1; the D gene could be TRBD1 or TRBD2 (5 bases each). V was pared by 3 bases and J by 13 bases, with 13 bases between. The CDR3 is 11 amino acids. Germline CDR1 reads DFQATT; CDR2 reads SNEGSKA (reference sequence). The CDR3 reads CSARRGPTQFF. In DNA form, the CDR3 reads TGCAGTGCTAGGAGGGGCCCTACTCAGTTCTTC.

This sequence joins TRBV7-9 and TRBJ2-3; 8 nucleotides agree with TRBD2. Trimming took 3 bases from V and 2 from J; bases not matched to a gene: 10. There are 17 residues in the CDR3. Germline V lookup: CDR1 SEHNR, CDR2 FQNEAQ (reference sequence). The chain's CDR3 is CASSFIRRLASTDTQYF. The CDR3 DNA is TGTGCCAGCAGCTTTATAAGGCGACTAGCGTCCACAGATACGCAGTATTTT.

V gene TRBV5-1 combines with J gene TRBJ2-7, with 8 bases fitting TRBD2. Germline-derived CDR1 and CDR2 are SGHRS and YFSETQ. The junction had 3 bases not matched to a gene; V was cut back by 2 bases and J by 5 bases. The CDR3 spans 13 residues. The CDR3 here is CASSLAGDDEQYF. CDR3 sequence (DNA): TGCGCCAGCAGCTTAGCGGGAGATGACGAGCAGTACTTC.

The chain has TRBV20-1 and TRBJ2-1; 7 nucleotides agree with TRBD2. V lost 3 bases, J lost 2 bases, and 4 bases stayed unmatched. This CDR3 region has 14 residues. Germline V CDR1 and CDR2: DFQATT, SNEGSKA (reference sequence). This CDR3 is CSASSGLAYNEQFF. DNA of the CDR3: TGCAGTGCTAGTTCCGGACTAGCCTACAATGAGCAGTTCTTC.

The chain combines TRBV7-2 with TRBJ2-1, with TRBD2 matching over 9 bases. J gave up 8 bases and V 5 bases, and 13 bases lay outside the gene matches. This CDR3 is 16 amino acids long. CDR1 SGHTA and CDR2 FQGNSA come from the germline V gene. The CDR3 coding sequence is TGTGCCAGCAGCCTATCAGGTGGCGGGGGGGTCTATGAGCAGTTCTTC. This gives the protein CASSLSGGGGVYEQFF.

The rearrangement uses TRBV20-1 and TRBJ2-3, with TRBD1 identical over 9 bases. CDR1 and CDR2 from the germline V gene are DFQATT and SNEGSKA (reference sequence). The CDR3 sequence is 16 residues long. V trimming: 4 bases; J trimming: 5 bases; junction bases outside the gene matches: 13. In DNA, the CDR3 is TGCAGTGCTACGTGGTTGGGACAGGGTTTTGTAGATACGCAGTATTTT. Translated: CSATWLGQGFVDTQYF.